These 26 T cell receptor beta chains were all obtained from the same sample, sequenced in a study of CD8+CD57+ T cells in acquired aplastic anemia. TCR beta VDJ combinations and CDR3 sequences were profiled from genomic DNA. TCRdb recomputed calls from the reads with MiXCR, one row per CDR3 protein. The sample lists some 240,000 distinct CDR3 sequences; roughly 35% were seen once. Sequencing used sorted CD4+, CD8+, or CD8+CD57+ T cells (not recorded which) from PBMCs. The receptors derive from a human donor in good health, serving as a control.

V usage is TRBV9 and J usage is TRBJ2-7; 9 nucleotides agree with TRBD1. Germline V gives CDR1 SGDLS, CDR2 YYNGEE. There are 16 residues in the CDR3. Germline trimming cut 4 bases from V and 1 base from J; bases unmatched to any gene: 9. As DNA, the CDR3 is TGTGCCAGCAGCACAGAGGGGACAGGGCTTTCCTACGAGCAGTACTTC. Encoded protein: CASSTEGTGLSYEQYF.

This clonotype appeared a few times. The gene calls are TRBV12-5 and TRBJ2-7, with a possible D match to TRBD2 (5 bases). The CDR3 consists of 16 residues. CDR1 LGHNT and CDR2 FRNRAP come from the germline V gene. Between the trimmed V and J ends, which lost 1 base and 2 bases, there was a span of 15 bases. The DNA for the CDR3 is TGTGCTAGTGGTTTGGAGACACTAACCGGGGCCTACGAGCAGTACTTC. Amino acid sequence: CASGLETLTGAYEQYF.

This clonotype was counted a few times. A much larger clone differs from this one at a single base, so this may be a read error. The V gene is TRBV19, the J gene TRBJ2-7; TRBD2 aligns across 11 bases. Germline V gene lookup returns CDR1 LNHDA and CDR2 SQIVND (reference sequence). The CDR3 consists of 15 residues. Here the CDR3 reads CASAGGTSGSHEQYF. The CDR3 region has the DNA TGTGCCAGCGCAGGGGGGACTAGCGGCTCCCACGAGCAGTACTTC.

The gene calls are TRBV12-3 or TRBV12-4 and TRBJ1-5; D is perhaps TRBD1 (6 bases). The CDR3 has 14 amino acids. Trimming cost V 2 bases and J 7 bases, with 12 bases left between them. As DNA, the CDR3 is TGTGCCAGCAGTTTAAGGGGGGGCGGACAGCCCCAGCATTTT. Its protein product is CASSLRGGGQPQHF.

The CDR3 reads CASSFGTDRGETQYF. CDR3 nucleotides: TGTGCCAGCAGCTTTGGGACCGACAGAGGAGAGACCCAGTACTTC. V is TRBV2 and J is TRBJ2-5; either TRBD1 or TRBD2 may supply D (5 bases each). There are 15 residues in the CDR3. CDR1 and CDR2 (germline): SNHLY, FYNNEI. V was cut by 6 bases and J by 4 bases, with 18 bases left in between.

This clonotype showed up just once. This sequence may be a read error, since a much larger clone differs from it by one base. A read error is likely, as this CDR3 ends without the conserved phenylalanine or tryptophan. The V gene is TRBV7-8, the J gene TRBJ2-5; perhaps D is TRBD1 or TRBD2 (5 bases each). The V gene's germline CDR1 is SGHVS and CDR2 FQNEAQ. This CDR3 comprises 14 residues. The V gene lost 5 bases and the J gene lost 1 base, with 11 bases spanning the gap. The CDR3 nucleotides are TGTGCCAGCAGCCCAGTGGGGACCCAAGAGACCCAGTACTCC. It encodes CASSPVGTQETQYS.

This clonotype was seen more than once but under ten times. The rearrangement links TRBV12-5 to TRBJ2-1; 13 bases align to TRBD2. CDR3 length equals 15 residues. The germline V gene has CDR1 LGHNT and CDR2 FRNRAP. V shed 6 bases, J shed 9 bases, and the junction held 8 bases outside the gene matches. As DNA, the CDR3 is TGTGCTAGTGGACCGGGACTAGCGGGACATGGTGAGCAGTTCTTC. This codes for CASGPGLAGHGEQFF.

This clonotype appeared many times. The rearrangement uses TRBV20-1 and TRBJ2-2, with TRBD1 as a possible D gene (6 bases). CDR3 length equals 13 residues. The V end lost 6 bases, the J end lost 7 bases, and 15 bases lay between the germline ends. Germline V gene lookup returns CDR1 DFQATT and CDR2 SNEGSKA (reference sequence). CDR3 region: CSAWTVQGGELFF. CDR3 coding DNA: TGCAGTGCGTGGACAGTTCAGGGCGGGGAGCTGTTTTTT.

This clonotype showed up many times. The CDR3 reads CSARDLGRALNEQFF. The CDR3 DNA sequence: TGCAGTGCTAGAGATCTCGGGCGGGCACTGAATGAGCAGTTCTTC. The chain carries TRBV20-1 and TRBJ2-1, with a possible D match to TRBD2 (5 bases). There are 15 residues in the CDR3. Germline V gene data show CDR1 as DFQATT and CDR2 as SNEGSKA (reference sequence). V lost 0 bases, J lost 7 bases, and 16 bases lay in between.

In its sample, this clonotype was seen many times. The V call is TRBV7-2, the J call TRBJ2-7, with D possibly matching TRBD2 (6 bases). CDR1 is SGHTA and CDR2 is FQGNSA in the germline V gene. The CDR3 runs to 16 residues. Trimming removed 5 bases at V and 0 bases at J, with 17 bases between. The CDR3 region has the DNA TGTGCCAGCAGCCCTCTTAGTCAGGGACTCTCCTACGAGCAGTACTTC. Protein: CASSPLSQGLSYEQYF.

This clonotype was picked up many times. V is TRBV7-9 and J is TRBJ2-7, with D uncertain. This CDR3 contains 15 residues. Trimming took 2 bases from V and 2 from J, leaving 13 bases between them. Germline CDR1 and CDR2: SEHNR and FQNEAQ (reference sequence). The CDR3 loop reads CASSLRAELTYEQYF. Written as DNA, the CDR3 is TGTGCCAGCAGCTTAAGGGCAGAACTTACCTACGAGCAGTACTTC.

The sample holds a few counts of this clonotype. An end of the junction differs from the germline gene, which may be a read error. The CDR3 region is CASSYYDEQFF. CDR3 nucleotides: TGTGCCAGCAGTTACTACGATGAGCAGTTCTTC. The V call is TRBV6-2 or TRBV6-3, the J call TRBJ2-1; D not certain. From germline, CDR1 is MNHEY and CDR2 SVGEGT. The CDR3 sequence is 11 residues long.

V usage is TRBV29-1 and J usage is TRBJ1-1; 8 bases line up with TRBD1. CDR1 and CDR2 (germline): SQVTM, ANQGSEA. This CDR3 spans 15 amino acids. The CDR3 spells CSARDLQGARTEAFF. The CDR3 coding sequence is TGCAGTGCTAGAGATCTGCAGGGGGCGAGGACTGAAGCTTTCTTT. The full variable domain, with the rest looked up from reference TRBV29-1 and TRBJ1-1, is SAVISQKPSRDICQRGTSLTIQCQVDSQVTMMFWYRQQPGQSLTLIATANQGSEATYESGFVIDKFPISRPNLTFSTLTVSNMSPEDSSIYLCSARDLQGARTEAFFGQGTRLTVV.

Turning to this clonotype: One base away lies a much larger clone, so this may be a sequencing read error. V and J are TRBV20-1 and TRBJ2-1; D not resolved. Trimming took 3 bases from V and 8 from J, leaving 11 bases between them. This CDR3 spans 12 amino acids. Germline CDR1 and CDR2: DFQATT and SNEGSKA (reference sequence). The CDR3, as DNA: TGCAGTGCTAGGTGGCCGTACGATGAGCAGTTCTTC. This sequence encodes CSARWPYDEQFF.

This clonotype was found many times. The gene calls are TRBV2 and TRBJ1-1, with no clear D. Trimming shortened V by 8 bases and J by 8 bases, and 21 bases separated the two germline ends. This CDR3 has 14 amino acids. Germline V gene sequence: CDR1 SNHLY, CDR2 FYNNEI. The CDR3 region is CASLPSPGLIEAFF. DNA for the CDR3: TGTGCCAGCTTACCTTCTCCTGGCTTGATCGAAGCTTTCTTT.

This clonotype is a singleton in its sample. CDR3 in DNA: TGTGCCAGCACGCCACACAATAATCAGCCCCAGCATTTT. It yields the protein CASTPHNNQPQHF. The V call is TRBV2, the J call TRBJ1-5, with D unclear. This CDR3 has 13 residues. The germline V gene has CDR1 SNHLY and CDR2 FYNNEI. V was shortened by 7 bases and J by 4 bases, with 11 bases between the two germline ends.

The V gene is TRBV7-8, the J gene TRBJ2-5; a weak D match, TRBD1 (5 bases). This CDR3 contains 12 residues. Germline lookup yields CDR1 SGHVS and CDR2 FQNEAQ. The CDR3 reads CDRPDVKETQYF. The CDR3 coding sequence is TGTGACAGGCCTGACGTTAAAGAGACCCAGTACTTC.

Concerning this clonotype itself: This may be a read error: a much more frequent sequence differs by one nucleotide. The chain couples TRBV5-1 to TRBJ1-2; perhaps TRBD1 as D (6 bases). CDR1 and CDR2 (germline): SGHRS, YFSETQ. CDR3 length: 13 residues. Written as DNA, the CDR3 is TGCGCCAGCAGCGGGGGGGGCAGGCCTGGCTGCACCTTC. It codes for CASSGGGRPGCTF.

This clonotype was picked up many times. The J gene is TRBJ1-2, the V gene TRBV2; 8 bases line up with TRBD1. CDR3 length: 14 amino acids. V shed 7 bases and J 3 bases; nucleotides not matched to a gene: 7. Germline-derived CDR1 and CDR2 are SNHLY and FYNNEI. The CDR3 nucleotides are TGTGCCAGCACCCCGGACAGGGTATACTATGGCTACACCTTC. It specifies CASTPDRVYYGYTF.

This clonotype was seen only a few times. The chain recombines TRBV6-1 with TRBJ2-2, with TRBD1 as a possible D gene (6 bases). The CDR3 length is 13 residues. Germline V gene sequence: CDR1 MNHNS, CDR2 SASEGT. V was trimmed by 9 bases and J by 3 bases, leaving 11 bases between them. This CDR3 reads CASWRQDTGELFF. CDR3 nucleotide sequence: TGTGCCAGTTGGAGACAGGACACCGGGGAGCTGTTTTTT.

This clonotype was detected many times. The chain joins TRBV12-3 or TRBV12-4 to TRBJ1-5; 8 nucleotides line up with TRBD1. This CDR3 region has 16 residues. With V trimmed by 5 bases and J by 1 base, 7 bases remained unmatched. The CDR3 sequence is CASSPRTGMSNQPQHF. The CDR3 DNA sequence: TGTGCCAGCAGTCCGCGGACAGGGATGAGCAATCAGCCCCAGCATTTT.

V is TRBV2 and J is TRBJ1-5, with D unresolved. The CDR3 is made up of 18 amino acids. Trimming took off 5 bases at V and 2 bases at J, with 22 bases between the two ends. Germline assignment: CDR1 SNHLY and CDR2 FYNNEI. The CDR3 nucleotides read TGTGCCAGCAGTAGGTCTGTCATTGAAGGTAATCGCAATCAGCCCCAGCATTTT. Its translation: CASSRSVIEGNRNQPQHF.

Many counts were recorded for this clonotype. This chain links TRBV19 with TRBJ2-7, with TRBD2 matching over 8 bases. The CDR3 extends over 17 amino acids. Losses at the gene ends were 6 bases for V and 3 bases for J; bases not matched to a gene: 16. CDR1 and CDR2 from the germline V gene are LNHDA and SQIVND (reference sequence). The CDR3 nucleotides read TGTGCCAGTAGCGGCCCTGGGCGTAGCGGGATTGACTACGAGCAGTACTTC. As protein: CASSGPGRSGIDYEQYF.

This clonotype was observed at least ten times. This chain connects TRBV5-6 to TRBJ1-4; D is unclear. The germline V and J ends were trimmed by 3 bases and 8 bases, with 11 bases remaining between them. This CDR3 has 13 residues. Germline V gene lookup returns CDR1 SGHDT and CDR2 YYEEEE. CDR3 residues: CASSSYKDEKLFF. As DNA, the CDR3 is TGTGCCAGCAGCTCTTACAAGGACGAAAAACTGTTTTTT.

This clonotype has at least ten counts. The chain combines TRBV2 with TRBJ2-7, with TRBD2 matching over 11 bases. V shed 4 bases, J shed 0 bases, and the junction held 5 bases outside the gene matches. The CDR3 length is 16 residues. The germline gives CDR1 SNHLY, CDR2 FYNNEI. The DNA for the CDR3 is TGTGCCAGCAGTGCTACGACTAGCGGGGACTCCTACGAGCAGTACTTC. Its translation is CASSATTSGDSYEQYF.

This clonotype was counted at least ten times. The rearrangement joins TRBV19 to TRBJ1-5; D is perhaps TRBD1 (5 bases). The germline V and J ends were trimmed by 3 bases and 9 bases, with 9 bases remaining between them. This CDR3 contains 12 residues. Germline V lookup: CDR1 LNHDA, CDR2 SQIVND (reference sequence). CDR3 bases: TGTGCCAGTAGTATCAGGGATGGGCCCCAGCATTTT. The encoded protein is CASSIRDGPQHF.